The rows below give T cell receptor beta chains drawn from one sample of a study of molecular identifiers for immune sequencing clone quantification. TCRdb recomputed calls from the PCR reads with MiXCR, one row per CDR3 protein. Of about 640,000 distinct CDR3 sequences listed, about 20% are singletons. Specimen: naive CD8+ T cells from blood, with Jurkat cell RNA spiked in. These receptors all stem from a human donor in good health. Some libraries in this study had Jurkat cell RNA spiked in. The CDR3 runs from the conserved cysteine through the conserved F or W. A D gene is named only where the DNA matches it firmly.

d_call: -
v_call: TRBV27
cdr3_aa: CASSSLMGAETQYF

d_call: -
v_call: TRBV19
cdr3_aa: CASSVTANYGYTF

d_call: -
v_call: TRBV27
cdr3_aa: CASSLGVSTDTQYF

d_call: -
v_call: TRBV3-1
cdr3_aa: CASSQFVSGNQPQHF

d_call: TRBD2
v_call: TRBV11-3
cdr3_aa: CASSLDLKTSGARQETQYF

d_call: -
v_call: TRBV4-3
cdr3_aa: CASSQGEGGERYF

d_call: -
v_call: TRBV7-9
cdr3_aa: CASSFPVSSGELFF

d_call: -
v_call: TRBV29-1
cdr3_aa: CSVEEGKVGYTF

d_call: TRBD1
v_call: TRBV19
cdr3_aa: CATGQGYNEQFF

d_call: -
v_call: TRBV12-3/TRBV12-4
cdr3_aa: CASSLGAGNHEQYF

d_call: TRBD2
v_call: TRBV7-2
cdr3_aa: CASSLGTSGGSLETQYF

d_call: -
v_call: TRBV5-5
cdr3_aa: CASSLLTGGETQYF

d_call: -
v_call: TRBV19
cdr3_aa: CASSMVLYLEAFF

d_call: TRBD1
v_call: TRBV20-1
cdr3_aa: CSAGKTGGYSYEQYF

d_call: TRBD1
v_call: TRBV9
cdr3_aa: CASSEGDSEFTGELFF